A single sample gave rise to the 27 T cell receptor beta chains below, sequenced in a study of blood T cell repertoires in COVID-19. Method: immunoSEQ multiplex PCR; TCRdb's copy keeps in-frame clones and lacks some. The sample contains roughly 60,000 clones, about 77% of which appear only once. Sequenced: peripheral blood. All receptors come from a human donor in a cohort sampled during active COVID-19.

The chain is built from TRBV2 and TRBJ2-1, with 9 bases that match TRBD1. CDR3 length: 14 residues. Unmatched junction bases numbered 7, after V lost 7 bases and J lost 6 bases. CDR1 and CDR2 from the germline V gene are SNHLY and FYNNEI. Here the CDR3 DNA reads TGTGCCAGCAAGGAGACAGGGGGGTTCAATGAGCAGTTCTTC. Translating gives CASKETGGFNEQFF. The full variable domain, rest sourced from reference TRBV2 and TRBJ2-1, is EPEVTQTPSHQVTQMGQEVILRCVPISNHLYFYWYRQILGQKVEFLVSFYNNEISEKSEIFDDQFSVERPDGSNFTLKIRSTKLEDSAMYFCASKETGGFNEQFFGPGTRLTVL.

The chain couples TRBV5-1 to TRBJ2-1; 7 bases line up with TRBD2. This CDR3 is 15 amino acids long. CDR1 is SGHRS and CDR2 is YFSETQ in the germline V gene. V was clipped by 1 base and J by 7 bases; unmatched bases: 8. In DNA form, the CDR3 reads TGCGCCAGCAGCTTGACGGCGGGAGAGGGTAATGAGCAGTTCTTC. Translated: CASSLTAGEGNEQFF.

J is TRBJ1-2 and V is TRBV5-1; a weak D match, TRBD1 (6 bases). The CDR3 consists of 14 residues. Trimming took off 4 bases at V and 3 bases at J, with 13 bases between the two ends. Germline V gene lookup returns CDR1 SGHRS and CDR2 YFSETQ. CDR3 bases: TGCGCCAGCAGCCCTACTTCAGGGGACTATGGCTACACCTTC. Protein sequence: CASSPTSGDYGYTF.

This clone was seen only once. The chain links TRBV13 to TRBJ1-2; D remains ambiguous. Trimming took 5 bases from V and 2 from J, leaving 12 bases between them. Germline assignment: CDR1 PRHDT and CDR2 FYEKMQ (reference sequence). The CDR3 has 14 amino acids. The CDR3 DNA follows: TGTGCCAGCAGCCATGACGGGTCCAACTATGGCTACACCTTC. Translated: CASSHDGSNYGYTF. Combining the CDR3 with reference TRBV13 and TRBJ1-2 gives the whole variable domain AAGVIQSPRHLIKEKRETATLKCYPIPRHDTVYWYQQGPGQDPQFLISFYEKMQSDKGSIPDRFSAQQFSDYHSELNMSSLELGDSALYFCASSHDGSNYGYTFGSGTRLTVV.

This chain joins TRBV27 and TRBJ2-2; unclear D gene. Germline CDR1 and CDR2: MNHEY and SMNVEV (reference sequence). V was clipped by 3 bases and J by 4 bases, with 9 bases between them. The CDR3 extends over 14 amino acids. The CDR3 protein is CASSFTYPTGELFF. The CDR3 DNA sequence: TGTGCCAGCAGTTTCACCTATCCCACCGGGGAGCTGTTTTTT.

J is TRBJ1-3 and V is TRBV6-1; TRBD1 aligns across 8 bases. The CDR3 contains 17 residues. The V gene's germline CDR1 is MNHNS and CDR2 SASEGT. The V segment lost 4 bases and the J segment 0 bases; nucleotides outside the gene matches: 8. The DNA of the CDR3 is TGTGCCAGCAGTGCGACAGGGGCAACCTTCTCTGGAAACACCATATATTTT. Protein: CASSATGATFSGNTIYF.

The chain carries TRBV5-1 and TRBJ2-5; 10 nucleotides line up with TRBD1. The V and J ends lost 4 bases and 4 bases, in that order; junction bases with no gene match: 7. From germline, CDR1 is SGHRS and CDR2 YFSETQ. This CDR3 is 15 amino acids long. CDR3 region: CASSTGQGVRETQYF. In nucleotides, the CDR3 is TGCGCCAGCAGCACCGGACAGGGGGTACGAGAGACCCAGTACTTC.

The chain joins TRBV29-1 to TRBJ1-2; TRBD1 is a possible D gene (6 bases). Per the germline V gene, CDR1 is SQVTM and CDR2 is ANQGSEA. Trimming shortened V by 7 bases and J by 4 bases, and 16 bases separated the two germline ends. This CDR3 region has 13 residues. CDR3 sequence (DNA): TGCAGCGCCGCGACAGGACAAAGCTATGGCTACACCTTC. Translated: CSAATGQSYGYTF.

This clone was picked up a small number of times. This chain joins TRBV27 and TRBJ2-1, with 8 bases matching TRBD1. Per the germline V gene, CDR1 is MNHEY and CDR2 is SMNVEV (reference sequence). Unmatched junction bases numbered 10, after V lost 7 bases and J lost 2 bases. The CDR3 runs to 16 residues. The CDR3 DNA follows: TGTGCCAGCAACCCAGGGGGCGGTCCGACCTACAATGAGCAGTTCTTC. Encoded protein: CASNPGGGPTYNEQFF.

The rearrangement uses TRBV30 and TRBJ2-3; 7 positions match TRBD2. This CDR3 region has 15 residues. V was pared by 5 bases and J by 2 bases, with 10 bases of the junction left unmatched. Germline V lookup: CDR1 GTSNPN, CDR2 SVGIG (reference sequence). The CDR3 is CAWQRGGSYTDTQYF. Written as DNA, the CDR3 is TGTGCCTGGCAGCGTGGCGGGAGTTACACAGATACGCAGTATTTT.

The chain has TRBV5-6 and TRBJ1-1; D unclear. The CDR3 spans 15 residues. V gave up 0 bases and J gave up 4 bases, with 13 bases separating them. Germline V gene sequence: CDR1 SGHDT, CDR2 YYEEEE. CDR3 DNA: TGTGCCAGCAGCTTGGGTTTCCCCTTCAGCACTGAAGCTTTCTTT. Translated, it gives CASSLGFPFSTEAFF.

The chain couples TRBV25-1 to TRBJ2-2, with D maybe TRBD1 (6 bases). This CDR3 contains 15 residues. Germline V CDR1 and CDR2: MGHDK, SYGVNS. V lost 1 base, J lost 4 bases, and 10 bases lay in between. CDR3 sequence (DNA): TGTGCCAGCAGTGAATCACAGGGCCCCACCGGGGAGCTGTTTTTT. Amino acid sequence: CASSESQGPTGELFF.

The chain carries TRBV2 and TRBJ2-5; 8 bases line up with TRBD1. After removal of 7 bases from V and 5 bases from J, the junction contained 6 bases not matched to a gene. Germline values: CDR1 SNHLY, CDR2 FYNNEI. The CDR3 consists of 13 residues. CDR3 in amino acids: CASTRQGRETQYF. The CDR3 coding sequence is TGTGCCAGCACGCGACAGGGGCGGGAGACCCAGTACTTC.

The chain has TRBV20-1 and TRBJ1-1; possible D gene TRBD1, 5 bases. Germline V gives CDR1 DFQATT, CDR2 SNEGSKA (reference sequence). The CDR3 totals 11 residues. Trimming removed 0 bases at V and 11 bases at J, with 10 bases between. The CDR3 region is CSAREAGRAFF. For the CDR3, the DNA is TGCAGTGCTAGAGAGGCAGGGAGGGCTTTCTTT.

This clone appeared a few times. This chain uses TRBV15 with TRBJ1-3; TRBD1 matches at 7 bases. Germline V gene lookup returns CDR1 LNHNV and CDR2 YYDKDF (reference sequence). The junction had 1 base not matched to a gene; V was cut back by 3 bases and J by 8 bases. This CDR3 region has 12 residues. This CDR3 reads CATSSRGDTIYF. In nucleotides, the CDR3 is TGTGCCACCAGCAGCAGGGGGGACACCATATATTTT. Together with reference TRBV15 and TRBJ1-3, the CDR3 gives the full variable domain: DAMVIQNPRYQVTQFGKPVTLSCSQTLNHNVMYWYQQKSSQAPKLLFHYYDKDFNNEADTPDNFQSRRPNTSFCFLDIRSPGLGDTAMYLCATSSRGDTIYFGEGSWLTVV.

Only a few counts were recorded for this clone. The CDR3 region is CSAYRGRTEAFF. The CDR3 bases are TGCAGCGCCTACAGGGGGCGGACTGAAGCTTTCTTT. This chain connects TRBV29-1 to TRBJ1-1; TRBD1 matches at 9 bases. Trimming took 7 bases from V and 5 from J; bases not matched to a gene: 5. Germline CDR1 SQVTM, CDR2 ANQGSEA. The CDR3 runs 12 residues.

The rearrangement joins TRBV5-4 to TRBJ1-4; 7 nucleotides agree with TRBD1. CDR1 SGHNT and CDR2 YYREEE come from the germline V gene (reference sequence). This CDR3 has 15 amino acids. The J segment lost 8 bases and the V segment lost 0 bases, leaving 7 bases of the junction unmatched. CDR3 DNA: TGTGCCAGCAGCTTGGCAGGGGGTCTAGAAGAAAAACTGTTTTTT. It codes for CASSLAGGLEEKLFF.

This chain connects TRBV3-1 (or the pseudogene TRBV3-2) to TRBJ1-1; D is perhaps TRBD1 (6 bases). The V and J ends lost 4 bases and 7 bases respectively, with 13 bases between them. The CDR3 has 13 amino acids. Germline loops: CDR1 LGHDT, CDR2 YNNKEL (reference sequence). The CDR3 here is CASSRHDRNEAFF. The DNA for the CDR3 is TGTGCCAGCAGCCGCCACGACAGGAATGAAGCTTTCTTT.

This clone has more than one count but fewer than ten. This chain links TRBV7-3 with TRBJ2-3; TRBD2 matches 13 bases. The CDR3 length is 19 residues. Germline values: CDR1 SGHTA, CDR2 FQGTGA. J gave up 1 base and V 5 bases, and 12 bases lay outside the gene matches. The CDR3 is CASSEGLAGLSLGTDTQYF. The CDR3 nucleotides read TGTGCCAGCAGCGAGGGACTAGCGGGACTCTCTCTAGGCACAGATACGCAGTATTTT.

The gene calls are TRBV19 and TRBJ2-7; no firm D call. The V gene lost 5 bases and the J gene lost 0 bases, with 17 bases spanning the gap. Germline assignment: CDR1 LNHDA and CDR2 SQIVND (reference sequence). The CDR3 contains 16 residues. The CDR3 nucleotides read TGTGCCAGTAGTCCAAGTCAGGCCAGGATCTCCTACGAGCAGTACTTC. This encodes CASSPSQARISYEQYF.

The CDR3 nucleotides are TGTGCCATCAGCCGGGGACAGGGGCCTAATGAAAAACTGTTTTTT. It translates to CAISRGQGPNEKLFF. This rearrangement joins TRBV10-3 to TRBJ1-4, with 10 bases matching TRBD1. V was pared by 6 bases and J by 3 bases, with 4 bases of the junction left unmatched. The V gene's germline CDR1 is ENHRY and CDR2 SYGVKD. The CDR3 runs to 15 residues.

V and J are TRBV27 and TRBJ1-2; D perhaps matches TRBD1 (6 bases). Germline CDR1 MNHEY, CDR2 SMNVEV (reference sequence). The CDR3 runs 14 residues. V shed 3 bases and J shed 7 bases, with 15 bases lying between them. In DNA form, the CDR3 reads TGTGCCAGCAGTTTCTTACAGGGAAGCGTTGGCTACACCTTC. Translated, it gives CASSFLQGSVGYTF.

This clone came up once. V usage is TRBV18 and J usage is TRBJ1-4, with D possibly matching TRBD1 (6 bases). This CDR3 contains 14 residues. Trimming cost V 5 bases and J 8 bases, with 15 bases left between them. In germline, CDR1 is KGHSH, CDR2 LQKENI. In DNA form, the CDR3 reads TGTGCCAGCTCAACCCAGGGGCGAGGCGAAAAACTGTTTTTT. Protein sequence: CASSTQGRGEKLFF.

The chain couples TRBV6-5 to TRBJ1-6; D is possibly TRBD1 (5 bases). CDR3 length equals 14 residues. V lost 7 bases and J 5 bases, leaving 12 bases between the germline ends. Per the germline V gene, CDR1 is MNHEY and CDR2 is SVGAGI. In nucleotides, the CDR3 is TGTGCCAGCATTAGGGGAGGAAATAATTCACCCCTCCACTTT. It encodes CASIRGGNNSPLHF.

The CDR3 sequence: CASSLVPSWGQAGELFF. The CDR3, as DNA: TGTGCCAGCAGCTTAGTTCCGTCCTGGGGGCAGGCCGGGGAGCTGTTTTTT. This chain uses TRBV7-2 with TRBJ2-2; weak D call: TRBD1 (6 bases). With 1 base removed from V and 6 bases from J, the gap between germline ends came to 18 bases. CDR3 size: 17 residues. The germline gives CDR1 SGHTA, CDR2 FQGNSA.

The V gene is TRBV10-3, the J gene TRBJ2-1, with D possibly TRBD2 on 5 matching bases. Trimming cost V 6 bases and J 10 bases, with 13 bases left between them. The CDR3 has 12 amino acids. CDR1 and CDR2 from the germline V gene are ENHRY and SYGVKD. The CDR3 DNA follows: TGTGCCATCAGGGGAACTAGTGGCGAGCAGTTCTTC. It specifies CAIRGTSGEQFF.

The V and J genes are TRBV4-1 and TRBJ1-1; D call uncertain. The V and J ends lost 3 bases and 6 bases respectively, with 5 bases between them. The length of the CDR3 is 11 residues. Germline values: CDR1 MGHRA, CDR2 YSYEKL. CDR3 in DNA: TGCGCCAGCAGCCAGGCACCTGAAGCTTTCTTT. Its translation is CASSQAPEAFF.